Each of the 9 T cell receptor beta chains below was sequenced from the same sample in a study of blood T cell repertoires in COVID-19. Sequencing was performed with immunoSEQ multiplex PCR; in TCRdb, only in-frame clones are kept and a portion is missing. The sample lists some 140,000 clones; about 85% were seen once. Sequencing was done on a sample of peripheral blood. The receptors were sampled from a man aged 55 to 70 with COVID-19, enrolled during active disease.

CDR3 sequence reads: CASSDSLQETQYF. CDR3 coding DNA: TGTGCCAGCAGCGATTCCCTACAAGAGACCCAGTACTTC. The chain combines TRBV12-1 with TRBJ2-5; the table's D call, TRBD2, was not checked against the DNA. TRBV12-1 has pseudogene status. The CDR3 has 13 amino acids.

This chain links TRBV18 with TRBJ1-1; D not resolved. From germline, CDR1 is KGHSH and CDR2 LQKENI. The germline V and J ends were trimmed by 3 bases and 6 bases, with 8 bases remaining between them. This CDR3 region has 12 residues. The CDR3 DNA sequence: TGTGCCAGCTCACCGGCCGGGTCTGAAGCTTTCTTT. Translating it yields CASSPAGSEAFF.

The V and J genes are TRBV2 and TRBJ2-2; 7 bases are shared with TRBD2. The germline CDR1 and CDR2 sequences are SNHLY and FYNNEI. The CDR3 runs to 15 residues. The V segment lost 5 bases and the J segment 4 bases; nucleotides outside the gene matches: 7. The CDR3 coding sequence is TGTGCCAGCAGTCATCCTAGCGGTTTCACCGGGGAGCTGTTTTTT. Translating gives CASSHPSGFTGELFF.

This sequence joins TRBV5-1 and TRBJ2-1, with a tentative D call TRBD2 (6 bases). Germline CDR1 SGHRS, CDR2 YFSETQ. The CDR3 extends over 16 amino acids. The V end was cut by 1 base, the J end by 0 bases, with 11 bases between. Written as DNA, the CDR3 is TGCGCCAGCAGCTTGTCTGGGGGGAGCTCCTACAATGAGCAGTTCTTC. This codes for CASSLSGGSSYNEQFF.

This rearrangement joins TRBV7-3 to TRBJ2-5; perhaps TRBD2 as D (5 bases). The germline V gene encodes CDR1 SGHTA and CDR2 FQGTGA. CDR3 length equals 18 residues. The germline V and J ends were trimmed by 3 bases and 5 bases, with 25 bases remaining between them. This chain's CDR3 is CASSLLSSSRIWRETQYF. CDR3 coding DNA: TGTGCCAGCAGCTTGCTGTCATCATCCAGGATTTGGAGGGAGACCCAGTACTTC.

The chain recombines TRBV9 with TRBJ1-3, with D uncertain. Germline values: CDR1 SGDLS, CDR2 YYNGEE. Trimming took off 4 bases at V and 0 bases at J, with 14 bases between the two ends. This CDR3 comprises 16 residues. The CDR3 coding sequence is TGTGCCAGCAGCTCGCCCGGGCGGGGCTCTGGAAACACCATATATTTT. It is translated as CASSSPGRGSGNTIYF. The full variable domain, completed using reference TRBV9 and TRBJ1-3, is DSGVTQTPKHLITATGQRVTLRCSPRSGDLSVYWYQQSLDQGLQFLIQYYNGEERAKGNILERFSAQQFPDLHSELNLSSLELGDSALYFCASSSPGRGSGNTIYFGEGSWLTVV.

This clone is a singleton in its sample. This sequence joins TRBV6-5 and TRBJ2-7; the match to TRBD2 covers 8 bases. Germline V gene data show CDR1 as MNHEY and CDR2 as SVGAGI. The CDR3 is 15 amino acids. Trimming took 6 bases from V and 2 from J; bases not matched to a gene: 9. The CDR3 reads CASSNGRRGAYEQYF. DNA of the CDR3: TGTGCCAGCAGCAACGGTCGGCGGGGGGCCTACGAGCAGTACTTC.

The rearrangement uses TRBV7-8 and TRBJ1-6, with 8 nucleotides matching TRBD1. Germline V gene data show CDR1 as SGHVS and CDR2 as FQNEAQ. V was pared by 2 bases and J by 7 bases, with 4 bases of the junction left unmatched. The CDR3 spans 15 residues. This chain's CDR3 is CASSLTGQGNSPLHF. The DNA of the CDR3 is TGTGCCAGCAGCTTAACCGGACAGGGAAATTCACCCCTCCACTTT.

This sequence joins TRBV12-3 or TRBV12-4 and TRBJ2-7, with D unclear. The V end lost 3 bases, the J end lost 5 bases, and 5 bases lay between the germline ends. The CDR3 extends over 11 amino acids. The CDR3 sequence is CASSLLHEQYF. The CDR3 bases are TGTGCCAGCAGTTTGCTACACGAGCAGTACTTC.